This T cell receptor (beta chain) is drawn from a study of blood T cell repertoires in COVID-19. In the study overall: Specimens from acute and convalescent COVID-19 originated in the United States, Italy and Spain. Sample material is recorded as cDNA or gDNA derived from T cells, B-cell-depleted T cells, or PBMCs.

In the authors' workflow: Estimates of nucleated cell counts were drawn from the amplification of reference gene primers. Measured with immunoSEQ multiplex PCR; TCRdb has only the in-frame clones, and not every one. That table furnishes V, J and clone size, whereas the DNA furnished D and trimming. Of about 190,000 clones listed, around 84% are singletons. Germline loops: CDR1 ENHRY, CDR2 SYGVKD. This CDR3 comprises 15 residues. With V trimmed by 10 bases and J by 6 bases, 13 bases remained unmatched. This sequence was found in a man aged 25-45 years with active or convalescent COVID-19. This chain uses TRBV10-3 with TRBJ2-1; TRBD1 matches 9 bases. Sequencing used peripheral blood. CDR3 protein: CASETPGQGLNEQFF. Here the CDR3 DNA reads TGTGCCAGTGAAACGCCGGGACAGGGCCTCAATGAGCAGTTCTTC.